The clone carrying this T cell receptor beta chain showed up just a few times. Its specificity is not known. These data originate in a study of CD8+ T cells in alopecia areata. Study at large: Twice daily, treated patients received 5 to 10 mg of oral tofacitinib. Findings and caveats of the study: Normal skin contains resident alphabeta T cells, and these are also sequenced in scalp samples.

Collected material from alopecia areata patients comprised lesional scalp punch biopsies and peripheral blood. Extracted RNA was reverse transcribed into cDNA, the sequencing template. TCRdb keeps only in-frame clones here, not all; method: immunoSEQ multiplex PCR. The table lists some 19,000 clones, around three fifths of them singletons. The clonotype originates from a human donor with alopecia areata. Sequenced material: skin, taken at week 0.

Written as DNA, the CDR3 is TGTGCCAGCAGCGACGACCGGGTTGGGGAAAAACTGTTTTTT. This translates into CASSDDRVGEKLFF. The J gene is TRBJ1-4, the V gene TRBV7-2, with unresolved D. CDR1 and CDR2 from the germline V gene are SGHTA and FQGNSA. The CDR3 is 14 amino acids. V lost 5 bases, J lost 8 bases, and 15 bases lay in between.